Following are 4 T cell receptor beta chains from one sample sequenced in a study of cytomegalovirus exposure and HLA in healthy donors. PCR involved 60 Vbeta and 13 Jbeta primers. Profiled with immunoSEQ multiplex PCR; TCRdb holds only in-frame clones, not every one. The sample has approximately 160,000 clones, approximately 80% seen once; the top ten hold about 0.82%. The sample was PBMCs. The receptors shown here come from a woman younger than 30 in good health and CMV-seronegative.

The J gene is TRBJ1-2, the V gene TRBV15; no firm D call. V was trimmed by 0 bases and J by 4 bases, leaving 21 bases between them. CDR1 is LNHNV, CDR2 YYDKDF, per germline (reference sequence). This CDR3 has 18 amino acids. As DNA, the CDR3 is TGTGCCACCAGCAGAGATATGGGCGGGTCGCGGTCAGGCTATGGCTACACCTTC. This sequence encodes CATSRDMGGSRSGYGYTF.

In nucleotides, the CDR3 is TGTGCCAGCAGCTTAGCCGGCACAGATACGCAGTATTTT. It translates to CASSLAGTDTQYF. The chain recombines TRBV11-2 with TRBJ2-3; D remains unclear. Germline V CDR1 and CDR2: SGHAT, FQNNGV. Trimming shortened V by 1 base and J by 1 base, and 3 bases separated the two germline ends. The CDR3 runs to 13 residues.

V and J are TRBV6-6 and TRBJ2-1; 10 bases map to TRBD1. Germline V gene lookup returns CDR1 MNHNY and CDR2 SVGAGI (reference sequence). The J segment lost 6 bases and the V segment lost 4 bases, leaving 3 bases of the junction unmatched. This CDR3 is built from 14 residues. Here the CDR3 reads CASSSRDRGNEQFF. The CDR3 region has the DNA TGTGCCAGCAGTTCCCGGGACAGGGGCAATGAGCAGTTCTTC.

The chain links TRBV5-1 to TRBJ2-2; no clear D. This CDR3 spans 12 amino acids. Trimming removed 4 bases from V and 2 bases from J, with 3 bases in between. Per germline, CDR1 SGHRS and CDR2 YFSETQ. The CDR3 loop is CASSQNTGELFF. CDR3 DNA sequence: TGCGCCAGCAGCCAAAACACCGGGGAGCTGTTTTTT.